These 20 T cell receptor beta chains share one sample of origin, sequenced in a study of blood T cell repertoires in COVID-19. Using immunoSEQ multiplex PCR, the repertoire was profiled, and TCRdb retains in-frame clones only, with some absent. In the table there are some 340,000 clones, roughly 90% of which are singletons. Material for sequencing was PBMCs or T cells enriched from blood (not recorded which). These receptors were taken from a woman aged 25 to 45 who had been exposed to COVID-19.

The chain combines TRBV11-2 with TRBJ1-2; TRBD1 is a possible D gene (5 bases). Looked up from germline, CDR1 is SGHAT and CDR2 is FQNNGV. V was shortened by 2 bases and J by 6 bases, with 16 bases between the two germline ends. The CDR3 runs to 15 residues. In nucleotides, the CDR3 is TGTGCCAGCAGCTTACCCGAGGCAGGGCACCATGGCTACACCTTC. Its translation: CASSLPEAGHHGYTF.

J is TRBJ1-2 and V is TRBV9; TRBD1 matches at 10 bases. CDR3 length: 16 residues. Germline trimming cut 0 bases from V and 8 bases from J; bases unmatched to any gene: 10. The V gene's germline CDR1 is SGDLS and CDR2 YYNGEE. CDR3 amino acids: CASSVEGQGLVGGYTF. CDR3 sequence (DNA): TGTGCCAGCAGCGTAGAGGGACAGGGGCTGGTGGGCGGCTACACCTTC.

Comments on this clone: Other DNA variants within this sample encode the same CDR3. The chain joins TRBV9 to TRBJ2-1; 7 bases align to TRBD2. The J segment lost 4 bases and the V segment lost 0 bases, leaving 4 bases of the junction unmatched. Germline V CDR1 and CDR2: SGDLS, YYNGEE. There are 15 residues in the CDR3. CDR3 nucleotide sequence: TGTGCCAGCAGCGTAGGGCTAGCGGAATACAATGAGCAGTTCTTC. This translates into CASSVGLAEYNEQFF.

The rearrangement uses TRBV4-2 and TRBJ1-4; 8 nucleotides align to TRBD1. The CDR3 extends over 17 amino acids. V was pared by 4 bases and J by 2 bases, with 9 bases of the junction left unmatched. The germline V gene has CDR1 LGHNA and CDR2 YNFKEQ. This chain's CDR3 is CASSPQGGAATNEKLFF. The CDR3 coding sequence is TGTGCCAGCAGCCCACAGGGGGGAGCAGCGACTAATGAAAAACTGTTTTTT.

The sample holds one count of this clone. The rearrangement links TRBV27 to TRBJ2-7; 10 bases align to TRBD1. This CDR3 is built from 17 residues. Germline assignment: CDR1 MNHEY and CDR2 SMNVEV (reference sequence). Trimming cost V 5 bases and J 2 bases; bases outside gene matches: 12. The CDR3 loop reads CASSTRPGQGFPYEQYF. The CDR3 coding sequence is TGTGCCAGCAGTACCCGACCGGGACAGGGGTTCCCCTACGAGCAGTACTTC.

This chain links TRBV7-2 with TRBJ1-6, with no clear D. The ends were cut back, 3 bases at V and 5 bases at J, with 14 bases in the middle. CDR1 is SGHTA, CDR2 FQGNSA, per germline. The CDR3 covers 16 residues. CDR3 nucleotide sequence: TGTGCCAGCAGCTTTGGGCTACGGATCGATAATTCACCCCTCCACTTT. Translation: CASSFGLRIDNSPLHF.

The J gene is TRBJ1-1, the V gene TRBV5-1; 9 bases align to TRBD1. The V and J ends lost 2 bases and 5 bases, in that order; junction bases with no gene match: 4. The length of the CDR3 is 14 residues. From germline, CDR1 is SGHRS and CDR2 YFSETQ. In DNA form, the CDR3 reads TGCGCCAGCAGCTTTACAGGGGGCCTTACTGAAGCTTTCTTT. It encodes CASSFTGGLTEAFF.

The chain uses TRBV5-1 and TRBJ1-2; 9 nucleotides match TRBD1. CDR3 length: 14 residues. The germline gives CDR1 SGHRS, CDR2 YFSETQ. After removal of 3 bases from V and 7 bases from J, the junction contained 7 bases not matched to a gene. CDR3 DNA sequence: TGCGCCAGCAGCTCATACAGGGGGCAGAGTGGCTACACCTTC. This codes for CASSSYRGQSGYTF.

V and J are TRBV21-1 and TRBJ2-7; the table names TRBD1, a call not compared with the DNA. TRBV21-1 is a known pseudogene. The CDR3 contains 15 residues. CDR3: CASDSCSELLREQYF. The CDR3 DNA sequence: TGTGCCAGCGACAGCTGCTCCGAACTCCTAAGGGAGCAGTACTTC.

The chain combines TRBV12-3 or TRBV12-4 with TRBJ1-2; TRBD1 is a possible D gene (5 bases). V dropped 7 bases and J dropped 8 bases, with 17 bases sitting between them. The CDR3 is made up of 13 amino acids. The CDR3 here is CASTLEGAGGYTF. DNA of the CDR3: TGTGCCAGCACCTTGGAAGGGGCAGGGGGCTACACCTTC.

The genes are TRBV7-6 and TRBJ1-5; 9 nucleotides match TRBD1. V trimming: 5 bases; J trimming: 6 bases; junction bases outside the gene matches: 8. This CDR3 spans 15 amino acids. Germline lookup yields CDR1 SGHVS and CDR2 FNYEAQ. Written as DNA, the CDR3 is TGTGCCAGCAGCCCCGGGACAGGGAGAGGTCAGCCCCAGCATTTT. As protein: CASSPGTGRGQPQHF.

J is TRBJ2-1 and V is TRBV9; 8 nucleotides line up with TRBD1. V was pared by 3 bases and J by 7 bases, with 9 bases of the junction left unmatched. The CDR3 loop spans 15 amino acids. Germline assignment: CDR1 SGDLS and CDR2 YYNGEE. The CDR3 coding sequence is TGTGCCAGCAGCGCAAGCCAGGGGGCAGGGAATGAGCAGTTCTTC. Translation: CASSASQGAGNEQFF. The entire variable domain, with the rest obtained from reference TRBV9 and TRBJ2-1, is as follows: DSGVTQTPKHLITATGQRVTLRCSPRSGDLSVYWYQQSLDQGLQFLIQYYNGEERAKGNILERFSAQQFPDLHSELNLSSLELGDSALYFCASSASQGAGNEQFFGPGTRLTVL.

This rearrangement joins TRBV9 to TRBJ2-6; D is uncertain. This CDR3 region has 14 residues. Trimming removed 1 base at V and 2 bases at J, with 4 bases between. Germline V gene lookup returns CDR1 SGDLS and CDR2 YYNGEE. DNA for the CDR3: TGTGCCAGCAGCGTACATCCTGGGGCCAACGTCCTGACTTTC. Translating it yields CASSVHPGANVLTF.

The CDR3 region has the DNA TGTGCCAGCCATTTGGCGGGGGGGCTCGCAGATACGCAGTATTTT. Protein: CASHLAGGLADTQYF. This chain links TRBV5-4 with TRBJ2-3; 9 nucleotides line up with TRBD2. Per germline, CDR1 SGHNT and CDR2 YYREEE (reference sequence). This CDR3 comprises 15 residues. V gave up 7 bases and J gave up 4 bases; unmatched junction bases: 10.

The chain employs TRBV7-9 and TRBJ1-6; no reliable D call. Germline CDR1 is SEHNR and CDR2 is FQNEAQ (reference sequence). The germline V and J ends were trimmed by 4 bases and 6 bases, with 16 bases remaining between them. This CDR3 spans 16 amino acids. In DNA, the CDR3 is TGTGCCAGCAGCTCCATGGGCACCAGAATTAATTCACCCCTCCACTTT. Protein: CASSSMGTRINSPLHF.

J is TRBJ1-2 and V is TRBV27, with D hard to call. The CDR3 is 13 residues long. The germline V and J ends were trimmed by 0 bases and 9 bases, with 11 bases remaining between them. Germline V lookup: CDR1 MNHEY, CDR2 SMNVEV (reference sequence). CDR3 region: CASSLSGGGSYTF. DNA for the CDR3: TGTGCCAGCAGTTTATCTGGAGGCGGGAGCTACACCTTC.

The chain carries TRBV7-2 and TRBJ1-1; D gene uncertain. The V end was cut by 3 bases, the J end by 7 bases, with 12 bases between. Germline lookup yields CDR1 SGHTA and CDR2 FQGNSA. This CDR3 is built from 13 residues. The CDR3 sequence is CASSFGVLGEAFF. Written as DNA, the CDR3 is TGTGCCAGCAGCTTCGGAGTTCTGGGTGAAGCTTTCTTT.

This chain links TRBV4-3 with TRBJ1-2; 9 bases match TRBD1. The trim removed 2 bases at V and 4 bases at J, leaving 14 bases unmatched. The CDR3 consists of 18 residues. From germline, CDR1 is LGHNA and CDR2 YSLEER. CDR3 sequence: CASSQLQDRGGLGYGYTF. In DNA, the CDR3 is TGCGCCAGCAGCCAACTTCAGGACAGGGGAGGTTTGGGCTATGGCTACACCTTC.

The V and J genes are TRBV9 and TRBJ2-5; TRBD2 matches 7 bases. The V and J ends lost 0 bases and 0 bases, in that order; junction bases with no gene match: 2. Germline V gene sequence: CDR1 SGDLS, CDR2 YYNGEE. This CDR3 contains 15 residues. As DNA, the CDR3 is TGTGCCAGCAGCGTAGTGGGGGGGTACCAAGAGACCCAGTACTTC. This translates into CASSVVGGYQETQYF.

V and J are TRBV7-9 and TRBJ1-5; a weak D match, TRBD1 (5 bases). V gave up 5 bases and J gave up 0 bases, with 23 bases separating them. Germline V lookup: CDR1 SEHNR, CDR2 FQNEAQ (reference sequence). The length of the CDR3 is 19 residues. CDR3 in DNA: TGTGCCAGCAGCCAGTTCTCAGGCAGGGCCACATATAGCAATCAGCCCCAGCATTTT. Encoded protein: CASSQFSGRATYSNQPQHF. The full variable domain, completed using reference TRBV7-9 and TRBJ1-5, is DTGVSQNPRHKITKRGQNVTFRCDPISEHNRLYWYRQTLGQGPEFLTYFQNEAQLEKSRLLSDRFSAERPKGSFSTLEIQRTEQGDSAMYLCASSQFSGRATYSNQPQHFGDGTRLSIL.